A single sample is the source of the 18 T cell receptor beta chains below, sequenced in a study of T cell responses to AZD1222 COVID-19 vaccine (dated by TCRdb to about 2021). The method behind the library was the immunoSEQ multiplex PCR assay. In its TCRdb copy, this immuneACCESS table keeps in-frame sequences only and misses some clones. Where compared with another copy, unresolved V genes explain less than half of these, and the others have no known cause. For this sample there are about 100,000 clones; about 87% appear just once. The ten largest make up 1.8% of the sample. The intended sense of this specimen's time point label: baseline before first vaccination. The sequences come from peripheral blood, collected on day 0 of AZD1222 vaccination. The receptors originated from an adult in good health.

This clone appeared a single time. The V call is TRBV5-1, the J call TRBJ2-3; 12 bases align to TRBD2. CDR1 and CDR2 from the germline V gene are SGHRS and YFSETQ. This CDR3 comprises 17 residues. J gave up 2 bases and V 0 bases, and 4 bases lay outside the gene matches. In nucleotides, the CDR3 is TGCGCCAGCAGCTTGGTACTAGCGGGAGGACCCACAGATACGCAGTATTTT. The encoded protein is CASSLVLAGGPTDTQYF.

The chain joins TRBV19 to TRBJ2-1, with TRBD2 matching 7 bases. The length of the CDR3 is 16 residues. Unmatched junction bases numbered 9, after V lost 7 bases and J lost 0 bases. The germline V gene encodes CDR1 LNHDA and CDR2 SQIVND (reference sequence). The CDR3, as DNA: TGTGCCAGTAATCATGACGGGGGGAGCTCCTACAATGAGCAGTTCTTC. Translating gives CASNHDGGSSYNEQFF.

This clone was observed a single time. The rearrangement joins TRBV3-1 (or the pseudogene TRBV3-2) to TRBJ2-3; TRBD2 might be the D (8 bases). Germline loops: CDR1 LGHDT, CDR2 YNNKEL (reference sequence). The CDR3 is 15 residues long. Deletions cut 4 bases from V and 2 bases from J, with 13 bases between. The CDR3 sequence: CASSLAGQYTDTQYF. In nucleotides, the CDR3 is TGTGCCAGCAGCCTAGCGGGACAGTACACAGATACGCAGTATTTT.

This sequence joins TRBV6-4 and TRBJ2-3; D remains unclear. The germline gives CDR1 MRHNA, CDR2 SNTAGT. The CDR3 totals 15 residues. V was pared by 3 bases and J by 1 base, with 11 bases between. CDR3 nucleotide sequence: TGTGCCAGCAGTGAAACACCCGCCGGCACAGATACGCAGTATTTT. Translation gives CASSETPAGTDTQYF.

This chain connects TRBV7-2 to TRBJ2-3; 12 nucleotides line up with TRBD2. Germline V gene lookup returns CDR1 SGHTA and CDR2 FQGNSA. This CDR3 comprises 15 residues. With V trimmed by 1 base and J by 14 bases, 10 bases remained unmatched. The CDR3 DNA sequence: TGTGCCAGCAGCTTAGTGGAGTCTAGCGGGGGGGCTCGGTATTTT. As protein: CASSLVESSGGARYF.

The rearrangement uses TRBV3-1 (or the pseudogene TRBV3-2) and TRBJ2-1; a possible D gene is TRBD1 (5 bases). The V gene lost 7 bases and the J gene lost 5 bases, with 12 bases spanning the gap. The CDR3 is 13 amino acids. In germline, CDR1 is LGHDT, CDR2 YNNKEL (reference sequence). CDR3 region: CASKMTEHNEQFF. CDR3 coding DNA: TGTGCCAGCAAGATGACAGAGCACAATGAGCAGTTCTTC.

The V gene is TRBV3-1 (or the pseudogene TRBV3-2), the J gene TRBJ2-1; D call uncertain. Trimming took off 4 bases at V and 0 bases at J, with 10 bases between the two ends. This CDR3 spans 15 amino acids. Germline CDR1 and CDR2: LGHDT and YNNKEL (reference sequence). This CDR3 reads CASSPMTVSYNEQFF. For the CDR3, the DNA is TGTGCCAGCAGCCCCATGACCGTCTCCTACAATGAGCAGTTCTTC.

This chain joins TRBV30 and TRBJ2-6, with D maybe TRBD1 (6 bases). Per germline, CDR1 GTSNPN and CDR2 SVGIG (reference sequence). V shed 3 bases and J shed 0 bases, with 9 bases lying between them. The CDR3 runs to 15 residues. The CDR3 DNA follows: TGTGCCTGGAGGTCACAGGGCTCTGGGGCCAACGTCCTGACTTTC. It translates to CAWRSQGSGANVLTF.

The V call is TRBV2, the J call TRBJ1-5; 7 bases agree with TRBD1. The germline V gene encodes CDR1 SNHLY and CDR2 FYNNEI. This CDR3 is 14 amino acids long. V shed 6 bases, J shed 7 bases, and the junction held 9 bases outside the gene matches. The CDR3, as DNA: TGTGCCAGCAGCCGAACAGGGGACGGCCAGCCCCAGCATTTT. This gives the protein CASSRTGDGQPQHF.

The chain joins TRBV2 to TRBJ2-7; 8 positions match TRBD1. This CDR3 is built from 14 residues. With V trimmed by 6 bases and J by 3 bases, 7 bases remained unmatched. Germline CDR1 is SNHLY and CDR2 is FYNNEI. As DNA, the CDR3 is TGTGCCAGCAGCGGGACAGGATCCTTCTACGAGCAGTACTTC. Protein product: CASSGTGSFYEQYF.

The rearrangement uses TRBV5-4 and TRBJ1-1; maybe TRBD1 (6 bases). Deletions cut 4 bases from V and 11 bases from J, with 12 bases between. This CDR3 is 11 amino acids long. CDR1 is SGHNT and CDR2 is YYREEE in the germline V gene (reference sequence). In nucleotides, the CDR3 is TGTGCCAGCAGCAGGGGGTCTAAGGCTTTCTTT. Translation gives CASSRGSKAFF.

The rearrangement joins TRBV6-2 or TRBV6-3 to TRBJ2-7; maybe TRBD2 (6 bases). V was pared by 6 bases and J by 5 bases, with 23 bases between. Germline-derived CDR1 and CDR2 are MNHEY and SVGEGT. The CDR3 is 16 amino acids. The CDR3 DNA reads as TGTGCCAGCAGCCCAAGGGAGGCTAGCGTAATTAACGAGCAGTACTTC. This translates into CASSPREASVINEQYF.

The chain joins TRBV10-3 to TRBJ2-7, with TRBD1 matching over 12 bases. The trim removed 6 bases at V and 4 bases at J, leaving 4 bases unmatched. The CDR3 is 14 amino acids. Germline V gene lookup returns CDR1 ENHRY and CDR2 SYGVKD. This CDR3 is CAISSGQGAYEQYF. The CDR3 nucleotides read TGTGCCATCAGCTCGGGACAGGGGGCTTACGAGCAGTACTTC.

The chain employs TRBV7-3 and TRBJ2-2, with TRBD2 as a possible D gene (6 bases). CDR1 is SGHTA and CDR2 is FQGTGA in the germline V gene. With 5 bases removed from V and 4 bases from J, the gap between germline ends came to 14 bases. This CDR3 comprises 15 residues. The CDR3 protein is CASSAGGPSTGELFF. In DNA form, the CDR3 reads TGTGCCAGCAGCGCAGGAGGGCCAAGCACCGGGGAGCTGTTTTTT.

V gene TRBV29-1 combines with J gene TRBJ1-2; D gene ambiguous. Germline V gives CDR1 SQVTM, CDR2 ANQGSEA. The CDR3 runs to 13 residues. Trimming cost V 2 bases and J 7 bases, with 14 bases left between them. CDR3 coding DNA: TGCAGCGTTGAAAAGGGTGTAGGAGGTGGCTACACCTTC. Its translation is CSVEKGVGGGYTF.

The J gene is TRBJ1-1, the V gene TRBV28; TRBD1 agrees at 8 bases. CDR1 is MDHEN, CDR2 SYDVKM, per germline. This CDR3 contains 12 residues. Unmatched junction bases numbered 2, after V lost 5 bases and J lost 6 bases. The CDR3 region is CASSAQGAEAFF. The CDR3 DNA follows: TGTGCCAGCAGTGCACAGGGGGCTGAAGCTTTCTTT.

The chain's CDR3 is CAWSNRGRGEKLFF. The CDR3 bases are TGTGCCTGGAGCAACAGGGGGCGTGGTGAAAAACTGTTTTTT. This chain joins TRBV30 and TRBJ1-4, with 9 bases that match TRBD1. The J segment lost 7 bases and the V segment lost 3 bases, leaving 6 bases of the junction unmatched. The CDR3 runs 14 residues. CDR1 is GTSNPN, CDR2 SVGIG, per germline (reference sequence).

This clone was detected only a few times. The chain employs TRBV7-3 and TRBJ2-2; D unclear. Germline V gene sequence: CDR1 SGHTA, CDR2 FQGTGA. V lost 6 bases and J 2 bases, leaving 4 bases between the germline ends. The CDR3 covers 12 residues. CDR3: CASRLNTGELFF. DNA of the CDR3: TGTGCCAGCAGACTCAACACCGGGGAGCTGTTTTTT.